Below, one TCR beta chain is given with its context. The data were obtained in a study of blood T cell repertoires in COVID-19. The protocol was immunoSEQ multiplex PCR, while the TCRdb copy is restricted to in-frame clones and leaves out a portion. The sample yields 200,000 to 250,000 clones, roughly 80% seen once. Looked up from germline, CDR1 is SGHNT and CDR2 is YYREEE (reference sequence). The CDR3 covers 14 residues. Trimming took 0 bases from V and 8 from J, leaving 14 bases between them. Sequencing was carried out using peripheral blood. The chain is built from TRBV5-4 and TRBJ1-2, with D possibly being TRBD1 (5 bases). This clonotype was sampled from a man older than 75 with acute or convalescent COVID-19. CDR3 region: CASSLEQDLWGYTF. The CDR3 region has the DNA TGTGCCAGCAGCTTGGAACAGGACCTCTGGGGCTACACCTTC.